The rows below give T cell receptor beta chains drawn from one sample of a study of stem cell transplantation in POMP-related autoinflammatory disease. Sequenced by immunoSEQ multiplex PCR; TCRdb stores in-frame clones only, minus some. The sample consists of about a thousand clones, around 89% of them appearing once. Specimen: a CXCR5-defined cell subset from PBMCs. These receptors all stem from a human donor in good health. The CDR3 runs from the conserved cysteine through the conserved F or W. The D gene is left open where the match is weak. Clone size is stated in some rows and not others, as once, few, many or a class when expanded.

d_gene | j_gene | abundance | v_gene | CDR3nt | CDR3aa
TRBD2 | TRBJ2-1 | NA | TRBV14 | TGTGCCAGCAGCCCACCCGGGGAACTAGCGGGAGGGAGTTTAAGTATGAATGAGCAGTTCTTC | CASSPPGELAGGSLSMNEQFF
NA | TRBJ1-6 | NA | TRBV7-6 | TGTGCCAGCAGCTTAGGGACAGAGGTTCGCTCACCCCTCCACTTT | CASSLGTEVRSPLHF
NA | TRBJ2-1 | NA | TRBV5-1 | TGCGCCAGCAGCCCCGGGACAACCCCCTACAATGAGCAGTTCTTC | CASSPGTTPYNEQFF
NA | TRBJ2-2 | NA | TRBV4-3 | TGCGCCAGCAGCCAATACAACGGATTGCCCGGGGAGCTGTTTTTT | CASSQYNGLPGELFF
TRBD2 | TRBJ2-2 | NA | TRBV11-2 | TGTGCCAGCAGCTCAAGACTAGCGGGATTGGTCGGGGAGCTGTTTTTT | CASSSRLAGLVGELFF
TRBD1 | TRBJ2-7 | NA | TRBV28 | TGTGCCAGCAGTCAAAGGACAGGGAAGTACGAGCAGTACTTC | CASSQRTGKYEQYF
NA | TRBJ1-1 | NA | TRBV5-8 | TGTGCCAGCAGCTTGGCTCCCCGGGGTGGGATGAACACTGAAGCTTTCTTT | CASSLAPRGGMNTEAFF
NA | TRBJ2-6 | NA | TRBV7-4 | TGTGCCAGCAGCGACTGGAGCAGCTCACAAAGTCGGGCCAACGTCCTGACTTTC | CASSDWSSSQSRANVLTF
NA | TRBJ2-7 | NA | TRBV29-1 | TGCAGCGTTACCCAGGGACACGAGCAGTACTTC | CSVTQGHEQYF
TRBD2 | TRBJ2-7 | NA | TRBV7-2 | TGTGCCAGCAGCTTAGATGGGGCATGGCGGGGGGCCGAGCAGTACTTC | CASSLDGAWRGAEQYF
NA | TRBJ1-2 | NA | TRBV30 | TGTGCCTGGACAGGGATCAACTATGGCTACACCTTC | CAWTGINYGYTF
NA | TRBJ1-1 | NA | TRBV7-2 | TGTGCCAGCAGGTTGACACAGAACACTGAAGCTTTCTTT | CASRLTQNTEAFF
TRBD2 | TRBJ2-5 | NA | TRBV11-1 | TGTGCCAGCAGCCCACATGGATTTGGGGGGGGTAACCAAGAGACCCAGTACTTC | CASSPHGFGGGNQETQYF
NA | TRBJ2-5 | NA | TRBV19 | TGTGCCACGACGAGCCCTCGATTTTCGCAGACCCAGTACTTC | CATTSPRFSQTQYF
NA | TRBJ2-1 | NA | TRBV7-3 | TGTGCCAGCAGCTTAAACGGGGGGCGGTTCAATGAGCAGTTCTTC | CASSLNGGRFNEQFF
NA | TRBJ2-2 | NA | TRBV29-1 | TGCAGCGCCTCTCGGGCCGGGGAGCTGTTTTTT | CSASRAGELFF
NA | TRBJ2-7 | NA | TRBV5-1 | TGCGCCAGCAGATTTGGGGTCAGCAACGAGCAGTACTTC | CASRFGVSNEQYF
TRBD2 | TRBJ2-7 | NA | TRBV6-1 | TGTGCCAGCAGTGGGCCGGGGACTAGCGGGAGGAGGTACGAGCAGTACTTC | CASSGPGTSGRRYEQYF
NA | TRBJ2-2 | NA | TRBV7-2 | TGTGCCAGCAGCTTTTTGACCGGGGAGCTGTTTTTT | CASSFLTGELFF
NA | TRBJ2-1 | once | TRBV11-2 | TGTGCCAGCATCAAAGAGGGATACCATGAGCAGTTCTTC | CASIKEGYHEQFF
NA | TRBJ2-7 | NA | TRBV28 | TGTGCCAGCAGTCTCCTGGTCGGGGAGCAGTACTTC | CASSLLVGEQYF
TRBD2 | TRBJ2-5 | NA | TRBV14 | TGTGCCAGCAGCCAACCTAGCGGGAACTTTGGGGTGGAGACCCAGTACTTC | CASSQPSGNFGVETQYF
TRBD2 | TRBJ2-2 | once | TRBV5-8 | TGTGCCAGCAGCTGGACTAGCGTACGGACCGGGGAGCTGTTTTTT | CASSWTSVRTGELFF
NA | TRBJ1-4 | hyperexpanded | TRBV18 | TGTGCCAGCTCACCAAGACAGGTTGAAAGTGAAAAACTGTTTTTT | CASSPRQVESEKLFF
NA | TRBJ1-5 | NA | TRBV5-1 | TGCGCCAGCAGCTTGTTAGGGGTTGGGAATCAGCCCCAGCATTTT | CASSLLGVGNQPQHF
TRBD2 | TRBJ2-7 | few | TRBV5-4 | TGTGCCAGCAGCGGAGGGAGGGAGCGACAGCGAGAGTACTTC | CASSGGRERQREYF
NA | TRBJ1-1 | few | TRBV30 | TGTGCCTGGAGTGAAGGGGTGGGCACTGAAGCTTTCTTT | CAWSEGVGTEAFF
NA | TRBJ2-5 | NA | TRBV5-1 | TGCGCCAGCAGCTTGATTGGCGCGGTGGGTGAGACCCAGTACTTC | CASSLIGAVGETQYF
NA | TRBJ2-7 | NA | TRBV7-2 | TGTGCCAGCTCCGTCATCGGACGTCGCTCGGAGCAGTACTTC | CASSVIGRRSEQYF
NA | TRBJ2-5 | once | TRBV30 | TGTGCCTGGAGCCCGGGCGTAGCGTACCAAGAGACCCAGTACTTC | CAWSPGVAYQETQYF
NA | TRBJ1-5 | few | TRBV19 | TGTGCCAGCACCAATAGGGACAATCAGCCCCAGCATTTT | CASTNRDNQPQHF
NA | TRBJ2-7 | NA | TRBV4-1 | TGCGCCAGCAGCCAAGAGATATCGGGGGTCAGGCGCGAGCAGTACTTC | CASSQEISGVRREQYF
TRBD1 | TRBJ2-7 | NA | TRBV27 | TGTGCCAGCAGTTGGGGACAGGGGGCGGGCGAGCAGTACTTC | CASSWGQGAGEQYF
TRBD1 | TRBJ1-5 | NA | TRBV5-4 | TGTGCCAGCAGCAGACAGGGTGGGGGCAATCAGCCCCAGCATTTT | CASSRQGGGNQPQHF
NA | TRBJ1-2 | NA | TRBV5-6 | TGTGCCAGCAGCTTGGAGGGGAATTCACGCTATGGCTACACCTTC | CASSLEGNSRYGYTF
NA | TRBJ1-3 | NA | TRBV4-3 | TGCGCCAGCAGCCTTCTGACGGGAGGATCTGGAAACACCATATATTTT | CASSLLTGGSGNTIYF
TRBD1 | TRBJ1-1 | NA | TRBV30 | TGTGCCTGCCGTAGCCCGGGACAGGCCAACACTGAAGCTTTCTTT | CACRSPGQANTEAFF
NA | TRBJ2-1 | NA | TRBV10-1 | TGCGCCAGCAGTGAGTCGATACCTCAAGACAATGAGCAGTTCTTC | CASSESIPQDNEQFF
NA | TRBJ1-1 | NA | TRBV6-1 | TGTGCCAGCATAGAGGTGTCGGGCACTGAAGCTTTCTTT | CASIEVSGTEAFF
TRBD2 | TRBJ2-1 | NA | TRBV6-1 | TGTGCCAGCCGACTAGCGGGGGAAAACTACAATGAGCAGTTCTTC | CASRLAGENYNEQFF
NA | TRBJ2-7 | NA | TRBV28 | TGTGCCAGCAACACTACTCGGTGGGGGAACTCCTACGAGCAGTACTTC | CASNTTRWGNSYEQYF
NA | TRBJ1-5 | once | TRBV25-1 | TGTGCCAGCAGTGCCTCAGGGAATCAGCCCCAGCATTTT | CASSASGNQPQHF
NA | TRBJ2-7 | NA | TRBV10-1 | TGCGCCAGCAGGTACCCTAGCACACCAATCTTTTGCGAGCAGTACTTC | CASRYPSTPIFCEQYF
NA | TRBJ1-6 | NA | TRBV4-3 | TGCGCCAGCAGCCAAGATACGGGGCCAGGACTAAGATCACCCCTCCACTTT | CASSQDTGPGLRSPLHF
TRBD2 | TRBJ2-7 | NA | TRBV6-6 | TGTGCCACCCGGGGGCGGGGGGCCTCGGACGAGCAGTACTTC | CATRGRGASDEQYF
NA | TRBJ1-1 | NA | TRBV5-1 | TGCGCCAGCAGCTCCCTGGCCTTAGGGACAACTGAAGCTTTCTTT | CASSSLALGTTEAFF
NA | TRBJ2-5 | NA | TRBV10-3 | TGTGCCATCAGGAGGGACATGCAAGAGACCCAGTACTTC | CAIRRDMQETQYF
TRBD1 | TRBJ2-5 | NA | TRBV15 | TGTGCCACCAGCAGATGGGACAGGGAGGGGAAGACCCAGTACTTC | CATSRWDREGKTQYF
NA | TRBJ2-7 | NA | TRBV6-5 | TGTGCCACCCGGAGTAGCGGCTACTACGAGCAGTACTTC | CATRSSGYYEQYF
NA | TRBJ1-1 | NA | TRBV6-1 | TGTGCCAGCAGGCCCAATCCACAAAGTGAAGCTTTCTTT | CASRPNPQSEAFF
NA | TRBJ2-1 | few | TRBV28 | TGTGCCAGCAGCAGAGGGCTAGCGCACAACAATGAGCAGTTCTTC | CASSRGLAHNNEQFF
TRBD2 | TRBJ2-5 | NA | TRBV7-6 | TGTGCCAGCAGCTTAACTAGCGGGTGGGAGACCCAGTACTTC | CASSLTSGWETQYF
TRBD1 | TRBJ1-1 | NA | TRBV7-8 | TGTGCCAGCAGCCGTAATCGACAGGGACCGAACACTGAAGCTTTCTTT | CASSRNRQGPNTEAFF
NA | TRBJ2-5 | NA | TRBV27 | TGTGCCAGCAGTTTATCGAGGGCAGGGAGTGGGACCCAGTACTTC | CASSLSRAGSGTQYF
NA | TRBJ1-6 | NA | TRBV5-1 | TGCGCCAGCAGCTTGGGGGTTATAGGGGGGAAGAATAATTCACCCCTCCACTTT | CASSLGVIGGKNNSPLHF